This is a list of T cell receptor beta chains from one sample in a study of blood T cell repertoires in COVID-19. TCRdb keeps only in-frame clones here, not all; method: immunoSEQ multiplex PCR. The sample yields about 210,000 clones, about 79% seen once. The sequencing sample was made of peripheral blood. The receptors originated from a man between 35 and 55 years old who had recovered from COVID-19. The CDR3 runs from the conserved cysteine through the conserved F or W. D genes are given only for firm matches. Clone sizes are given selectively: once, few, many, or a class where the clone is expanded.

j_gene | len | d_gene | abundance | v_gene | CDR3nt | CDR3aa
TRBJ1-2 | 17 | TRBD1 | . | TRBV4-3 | TGCGCCAGCAGCCAAGATATTGGGACAGGGAGATTGGGTGGCTACACCTTC | CASSQDIGTGRLGGYTF
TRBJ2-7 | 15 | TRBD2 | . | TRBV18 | TGTGCCAGCTCCCCCAAGCGAGCGGGATCCTACGAGCAGTACTTC | CASSPKRAGSYEQYF
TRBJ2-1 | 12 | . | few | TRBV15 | TGTGCCACCAGCAAACTAGGCTATGAGCAGTTCTTC | CATSKLGYEQFF
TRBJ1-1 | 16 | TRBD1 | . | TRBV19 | TGTGCCAGTAGTCGCGCACCTGGACAGGGAAACACTGAAGCTTTCTTT | CASSRAPGQGNTEAFF
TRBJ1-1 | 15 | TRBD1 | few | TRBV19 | TGTGCCAGTAAAGACGTCCGGACAGGTGACACTGAAGCTTTCTTT | CASKDVRTGDTEAFF
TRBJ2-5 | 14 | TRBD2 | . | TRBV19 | TGTGCCAGTGGGGGACTAGCGGGAGTCGAGACCCAGTACTTC | CASGGLAGVETQYF
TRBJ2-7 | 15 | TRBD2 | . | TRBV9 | TGTGCCAGCAGCCAGGGACTAGCGGAATTCGGCGAGCAGTACTTC | CASSQGLAEFGEQYF
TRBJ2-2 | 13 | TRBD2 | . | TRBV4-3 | TGCGCCAGCGGAAGGCGGGAGGCCGGGGAGCTGTTTTTT | CASGRREAGELFF
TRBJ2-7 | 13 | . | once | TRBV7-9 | TGTGCCAGCAGCTTGGCTAGTTCCTACGAGCAGTACTTC | CASSLASSYEQYF
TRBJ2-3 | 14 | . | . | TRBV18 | TGTGCCAGCTCACCACGGACTCGCACAGATACGCAGTATTTT | CASSPRTRTDTQYF
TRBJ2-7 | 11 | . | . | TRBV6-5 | TGTGCCAGCAGTTCTGCCTACGAGCAGTACTTC | CASSSAYEQYF
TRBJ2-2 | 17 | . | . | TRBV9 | TGTGCCAGCGCACGGGAAAGGACAGTCGCGAACACCGGGGAGCTGTTTTTT | CASARERTVANTGELFF
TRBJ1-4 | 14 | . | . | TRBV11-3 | TGTGCCAGCAGCTTGGCAGGGCTTGGGGAAAAACTGTTTTTT | CASSLAGLGEKLFF
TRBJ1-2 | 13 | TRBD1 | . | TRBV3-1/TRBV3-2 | TGTGCCAGCAGCCCGGACAGGATCTATGGCTACACCTTC | CASSPDRIYGYTF
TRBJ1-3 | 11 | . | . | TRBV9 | TGTGCCAGCAGCGTAGGCAGCAGGATATATTTT | CASSVGSRIYF
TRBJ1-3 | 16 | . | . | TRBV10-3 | TGTGCCATCAGTGACGTGGTCCGGATCTCGGGGGACACCATATATTTT | CAISDVVRISGDTIYF
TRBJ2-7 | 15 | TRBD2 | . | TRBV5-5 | TGTGCCAGCAGCTTGTCGGGAGCGGGGGGCGACGAGCAGTACTTC | CASSLSGAGGDEQYF
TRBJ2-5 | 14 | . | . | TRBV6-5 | TGTGCCAGCAGTTCCGGCCCAGCGCGGGAGACCCAGTACTTC | CASSSGPARETQYF
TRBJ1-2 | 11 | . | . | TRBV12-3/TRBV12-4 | TGTGCCAGCAGTTCCCGCTATGGCTACACCTTC | CASSSRYGYTF
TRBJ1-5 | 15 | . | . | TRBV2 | TGTGCCAGCATTGGGGTTGGGGGGTTGGGTCAGCCCCAGCATTTT | CASIGVGGLGQPQHF
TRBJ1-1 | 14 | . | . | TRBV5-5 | TGTGCCAGCAGCTTGGTAGGAGATCTCACTGAAGCTTTCTTT | CASSLVGDLTEAFF
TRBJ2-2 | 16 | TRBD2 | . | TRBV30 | TGTGCCTTGGCCGGGCTAGCGGGGGTAAACACCGGGGAGCTGTTTTTT | CALAGLAGVNTGELFF
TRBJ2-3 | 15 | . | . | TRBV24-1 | TGTGCCACCAGTGATGCTCGTGAGGGCACAGATACGCAGTATTTT | CATSDAREGTDTQYF
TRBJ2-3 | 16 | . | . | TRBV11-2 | TGTGCCAGCAGCTTAGTACGGCTAGCTGGCACAGATACGCAGTATTTT | CASSLVRLAGTDTQYF
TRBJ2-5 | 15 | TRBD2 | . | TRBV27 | TGTGCCAGCAGTTCGTCTCCTAGCGGACAAGAGACCCAGTACTTC | CASSSSPSGQETQYF
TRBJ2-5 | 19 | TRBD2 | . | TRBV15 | TGTGCCACCAGCAAAGTAAGGGGCGCGACTAGCGGGAGTGAGGAGACCCAGTACTTC | CATSKVRGATSGSEETQYF
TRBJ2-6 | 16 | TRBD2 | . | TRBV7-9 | TGTGCCAGCAGCTTAGGGGCGGGAGCCGGGGCCAACGTCCTGACTTTC | CASSLGAGAGANVLTF
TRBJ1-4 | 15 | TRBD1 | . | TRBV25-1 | TGTGCCAGCAGTGAAAGACAGGGGGCGGATGAAAAACTGTTTTTT | CASSERQGADEKLFF
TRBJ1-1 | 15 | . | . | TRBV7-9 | TGTGCCAGCAGCTTAGGTTTGGGGGGGAACACTGAAGCTTTCTTT | CASSLGLGGNTEAFF
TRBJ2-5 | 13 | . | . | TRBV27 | TGTGCCAGCAGTTTACGGGGACAAGAGACCCAGTACTTC | CASSLRGQETQYF
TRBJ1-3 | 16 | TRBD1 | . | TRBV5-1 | TGCGCCAGCACCGGGACAGCTAGTATCTCTGGAAACACCATATATTTT | CASTGTASISGNTIYF
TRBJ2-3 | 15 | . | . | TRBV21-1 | TGTGCCAGCAGCAAGGGACTAGCCCCCACAGATACGCAGTATTTT | CASSKGLAPTDTQYF
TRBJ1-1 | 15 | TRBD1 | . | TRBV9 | TGTGCCAGCAGCAACAACAGGGGTGAGAACACTGAAGCTTTCTTT | CASSNNRGENTEAFF
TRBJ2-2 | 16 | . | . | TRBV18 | TGTGCCAGCTCTTATAGTGCGACTCCTAACACCGGGGAGCTGTTTTTT | CASSYSATPNTGELFF
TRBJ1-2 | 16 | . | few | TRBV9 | TGTGCCAGCAGCGCCGGACTGCTTTCGCTGGACTATGGCTACACCTTC | CASSAGLLSLDYGYTF
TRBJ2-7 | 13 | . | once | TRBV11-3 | TGTGCCAGCAGCCTGGAGACTGTCCACGAGCAGTACTTC | CASSLETVHEQYF
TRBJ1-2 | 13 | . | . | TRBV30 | TGTGCCTGGAGTTACGGGATCAGTGATGGCTACACCTTC | CAWSYGISDGYTF
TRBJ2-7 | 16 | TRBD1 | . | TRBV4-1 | TGCGCCAGCAGCCAAGAACCGGACAGGTCCGGGTACGAGCAGTACTTC | CASSQEPDRSGYEQYF
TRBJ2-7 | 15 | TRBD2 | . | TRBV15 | TGTGCCACCAGCCAGGGACTAGCGAGAATCTACGAGCAGTACTTC | CATSQGLARIYEQYF
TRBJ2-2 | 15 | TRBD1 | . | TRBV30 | TGTGCCTGGGGTCGGGACAGGGGGAACACCGGGGAGCTGTTTTTT | CAWGRDRGNTGELFF
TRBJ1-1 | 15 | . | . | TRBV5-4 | TGTGCCAGCAGCTTGGCCCCACGACAGGACACTGAAGCTTTCTTT | CASSLAPRQDTEAFF
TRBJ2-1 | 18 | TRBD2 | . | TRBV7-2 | TGTGCCAGCAGCTGGCAGGGCGGGAGGCCCTCTACCTACAATGAGCAGTTCTTC | CASSWQGGRPSTYNEQFF
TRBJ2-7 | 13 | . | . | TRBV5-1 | TGCGCCAGCAGCTCGGACAGATCCTACGAGCAGTACTTC | CASSSDRSYEQYF
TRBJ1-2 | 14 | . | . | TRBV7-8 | TGTGCCAGCAGCTTAGGACCCGGGGGGTATGGCTACACCTTC | CASSLGPGGYGYTF
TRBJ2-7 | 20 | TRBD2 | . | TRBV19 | TGTGCCAGTAGTACCGGGGTGACAGCGGGAGGGCTGTGGTCTTCCTACGAGCAGTACTTC | CASSTGVTAGGLWSSYEQYF
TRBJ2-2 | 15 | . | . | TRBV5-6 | TGTGCCAGCAGCTTAGACGAGCGATTAGGCGGGGAGCTGTTTTTT | CASSLDERLGGELFF
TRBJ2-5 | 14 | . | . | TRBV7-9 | TGTGCCAGCAGCTTATACCCGGCAGCGGAGACCCAGTACTTC | CASSLYPAAETQYF
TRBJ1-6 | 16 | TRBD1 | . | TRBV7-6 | TGTGCCAGCAGCTTAAGGGCAGGGGGGCAAAATTCACCCCTCCACTTT | CASSLRAGGQNSPLHF
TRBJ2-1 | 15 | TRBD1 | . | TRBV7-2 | TGTGCCAGCAGCTTCGGGACAGGCCCTTACAATGAGCAGTTCTTC | CASSFGTGPYNEQFF
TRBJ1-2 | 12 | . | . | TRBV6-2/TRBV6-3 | TGTGCCAGCAGTCCCGTTGGGCTTGGCTACACCTTC | CASSPVGLGYTF
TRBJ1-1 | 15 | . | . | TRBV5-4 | TGTGCCAGCAGCAGCCGAGCGGGGGGCGACACTGAAGCTTTCTTT | CASSSRAGGDTEAFF
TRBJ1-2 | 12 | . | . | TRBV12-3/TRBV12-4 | TGTGCCAGCAGTTTTCGGACTTCTGGCTACACCTTC | CASSFRTSGYTF
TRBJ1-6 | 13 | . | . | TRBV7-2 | TGTGCCAGCAGCTTAATGAGGGATTCACCCCTCCACTTT | CASSLMRDSPLHF
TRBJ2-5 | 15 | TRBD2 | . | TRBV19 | TGTGCCAGTAGTCCTCTAGCGGGGGGCCATGGGACCCAGTACTTC | CASSPLAGGHGTQYF
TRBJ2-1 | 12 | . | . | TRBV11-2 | TGTGCCAGCAGCCCGCAGGGCGATGAGCAGTTCTTC | CASSPQGDEQFF